This TCR beta chain emerged from a study of cytomegalovirus exposure and HLA in healthy donors. A multiplex PCR was run with 60 Vbeta primers and 13 Jbeta primers. Sequencing used immunoSEQ multiplex PCR; TCRdb keeps in-frame clones, though not all of them. This table holds 150,000 to 200,000 clones, approximately 67% found once. The germline V gene has CDR1 LGHNA and CDR2 YNFKEQ. This CDR3 has 16 residues. Trimming took 2 bases from V and 0 from J, leaving 14 bases between them. The TCR sequence derives from a man aged 35 to 55 in good health and CMV-seronegative. V gene TRBV4-2 combines with J gene TRBJ2-7; tentatively, D is TRBD2 (6 bases). Sequences were obtained from PBMCs. This CDR3 reads CASSQIGQGGSYEQYF. In nucleotides, the CDR3 is TGTGCCAGCAGCCAAATAGGGCAGGGAGGCTCCTACGAGCAGTACTTC.